Detailed here is one TCR beta chain. The source of the sample is a study of blood T cell repertoires in COVID-19. The assay was immunoSEQ multiplex PCR, and TCRdb's table has in-frame clones only and misses some. Among roughly 120,000 clones listed, about 86% were seen once. Trimming pared 2 bases from V and 7 bases from J, leaving 7 bases between. This CDR3 contains 12 residues. Germline V gives CDR1 KGHDR, CDR2 SFDVKD. The receptor's source is a woman aged 50 to 60 with active or convalescent COVID-19. Sequenced: peripheral blood. The genes are TRBV24-1 and TRBJ1-2, with D uncertain. The CDR3 is CATSDSGVGYTF. CDR3 sequence (DNA): TGTGCCACCAGTGATTCCGGAGTTGGCTACACCTTC.